A single sample gave rise to the 23 T cell receptor beta chains below, sequenced in a study of blood T cell repertoires in COVID-19. The data were produced by immunoSEQ multiplex PCR, yet TCRdb's version contains in-frame clones alone and is incomplete. The sample has 70,000 to 95,000 clones, around 90% seen once. The sequenced material came from peripheral blood. The receptors originated from a woman between 45 and 60 years old in a cohort sampled during active COVID-19.

This clone was picked up a small number of times. This sequence joins TRBV7-6 and TRBJ1-5, with 7 nucleotides matching TRBD1. Per germline, CDR1 SGHVS and CDR2 FNYEAQ. V lost 0 bases, J lost 4 bases, and 15 bases stayed unmatched. The length of the CDR3 is 19 residues. CDR3 in amino acids: CASSLAGWSRDSPNQPQHF. In nucleotides, the CDR3 is TGTGCCAGCAGCTTAGCGGGTTGGAGTCGGGACAGCCCGAATCAGCCCCAGCATTTT.

The count of this clone is one. The rearrangement links TRBV7-2 to TRBJ1-3; possible D gene TRBD1, 5 bases. This CDR3 is built from 17 residues. V gave up 1 base and J gave up 0 bases, with 13 bases separating them. The germline V gene encodes CDR1 SGHTA and CDR2 FQGNSA. CDR3 DNA sequence: TGTGCCAGCAGCTTAGTTGGACACTCAAGCTCTGGAAACACCATATATTTT. The encoded protein is CASSLVGHSSSGNTIYF.

This chain links TRBV7-2 with TRBJ2-2; possible D gene TRBD2, 6 bases. The CDR3 consists of 14 residues. Trimming left V 5 bases short and J 7 bases short, with 14 bases between. The germline V gene encodes CDR1 SGHTA and CDR2 FQGNSA. CDR3: CASSQRTTLGELFF. Here the CDR3 DNA reads TGTGCCAGCAGCCAACGGACTACGCTCGGGGAGCTGTTTTTT.

This clone has just one count. The rearrangement uses TRBV6-6 and TRBJ1-3; 10 bases fit TRBD1. The V and J ends lost 5 bases and 0 bases, in that order; junction bases with no gene match: 10. The CDR3 is 18 residues long. CDR1 and CDR2 from the germline V gene are MNHNY and SVGAGI (reference sequence). The CDR3 bases are TGTGCCAGCAGTCTGCTAGGGACAGGGGCGAACTCTGGAAACACCATATATTTT. Its protein is CASSLLGTGANSGNTIYF.

The CDR3 loop is CASTPFATSRAAEAFF. In nucleotides, the CDR3 is TGTGCCAGCACCCCCTTTGCGACGTCCAGGGCGGCTGAAGCTTTCTTT. The chain is built from TRBV7-9 and TRBJ1-1, with D possibly being TRBD1 (5 bases). The germline V gene encodes CDR1 SEHNR and CDR2 FQNEAQ (reference sequence). This CDR3 comprises 16 residues. Trimming cost V 7 bases and J 6 bases, with 24 bases left between them.

The CDR3 DNA reads as TGTGCCAGCAGTCCCCAGATGTCAGGGGGAGGCTACACCTTC. This translates into CASSPQMSGGGYTF. The chain couples TRBV2 to TRBJ1-2; 7 bases are shared with TRBD1. V dropped 5 bases and J dropped 8; count of bases not matched to a gene: 11. CDR1 and CDR2 (germline): SNHLY, FYNNEI. The CDR3 length is 14 residues.

The genes are TRBV6-1 and TRBJ1-1; tentative D call: TRBD1 (6 bases). This CDR3 comprises 16 residues. Trimming removed 1 base at V and 1 base at J, with 13 bases between. Per the germline V gene, CDR1 is MNHNS and CDR2 is SASEGT. The CDR3, as DNA: TGTGCCAGCAGTGAAGGGTGGGGGACAACGAACACTGAAGCTTTCTTT. This translates into CASSEGWGTTNTEAFF.

The chain has TRBV6-7 and TRBJ2-3, with D unclear. TRBV6-7 has ORF status, its function being uncertain. CDR3 size: 12 residues. In nucleotides, the CDR3 is TGTGCTCGACTGACTAGCACAGATACGCAGTATTTT. Translating it yields CARLTSTDTQYF.

V gene TRBV5-8 combines with J gene TRBJ1-2, with 8 nucleotides matching TRBD1. This CDR3 spans 16 amino acids. Germline loops: CDR1 SGHTS, CDR2 YDEGEE. Trimming cost V 6 bases and J 4 bases; bases outside gene matches: 14. The CDR3 reads CASTPRTGSLSYGYTF. The CDR3 nucleotides are TGTGCCAGCACGCCCCGGACAGGGTCTTTAAGCTATGGCTACACCTTC. Using reference TRBV5-8 and TRBJ1-2 for the parts outside the CDR3, the full variable domain is EAGVTQSPTHLIKTRGQQATLRCSPISGHTSVYWYQQALGLGLQFLLWYDEGEERNRGNFPPRFSGRQFPNYSSELNVNALELEDSALYLCASTPRTGSLSYGYTFGSGTRLTVV.

The CDR3 is CASSQEHRGYYGYTF. Written as DNA, the CDR3 is TGTGCCAGCAGCCAAGAACACAGGGGCTACTATGGCTACACCTTC. The chain links TRBV4-2 to TRBJ1-2; 7 nucleotides align to TRBD1. Germline V lookup: CDR1 LGHNA, CDR2 YNFKEQ. The CDR3 has 15 amino acids. Trimming cost V 0 bases and J 3 bases; bases outside gene matches: 4.

The genes are TRBV28 and TRBJ1-5, with a weak D call TRBD1 (6 bases). Germline assignment: CDR1 MDHEN and CDR2 SYDVKM. This CDR3 is 15 amino acids long. V was cut by 6 bases and J by 2 bases, with 14 bases left in between. The CDR3 bases are TGTGCCAGCAGCCGCCGGGACATAGGCAATCAGCCCCAGCATTTT. Translating gives CASSRRDIGNQPQHF.

V and J are TRBV11-2 and TRBJ2-2; 9 nucleotides align to TRBD2. Germline V gene sequence: CDR1 SGHAT, CDR2 FQNNGV. Trimming cost V 5 bases and J 10 bases; bases outside gene matches: 5. The CDR3 runs 13 residues. CDR3 protein: CASSEAGGVELFF. In nucleotides, the CDR3 is TGTGCCAGCAGCGAAGCGGGGGGAGTGGAGCTGTTTTTT. The complete variable domain, with remaining parts taken from reference TRBV11-2 and TRBJ2-2, reads EAGVAQSPRYKIIEKRQSVAFWCNPISGHATLYWYQQILGQGPKLLIQFQNNGVVDDSQLPKDRFSAERLKGVDSTLKIQPAKLEDSAVYLCASSEAGGVELFFGEGSRLTVL.

CDR3 DNA: TGTGCCAGCAGCTCAAAAGGGGCAGGGTCGTACGAGCAGTACTTC. Translating gives CASSSKGAGSYEQYF. The gene calls are TRBV11-3 and TRBJ2-7, with a weak D call TRBD1 (5 bases). The CDR3 spans 15 residues. Trimming pared 4 bases from V and 4 bases from J, leaving 17 bases between. Germline V lookup: CDR1 SGHNT, CDR2 YENEEA.

Only a few counts were recorded for this clone. This chain connects TRBV10-1 to TRBJ1-2; D unclear. Germline lookup yields CDR1 WNHNN and CDR2 SYGVQD (reference sequence). This CDR3 contains 13 residues. Trimming shortened V by 3 bases and J by 2 bases, and 7 bases separated the two germline ends. The CDR3 reads CASSDTTNYGYTF. The CDR3 coding sequence is TGCGCCAGCAGTGACACAACAAACTATGGCTACACCTTC.

V and J are TRBV5-4 and TRBJ2-7, with D tentatively TRBD1 (5 bases). V shed 4 bases and J shed 4 bases, with 24 bases lying between them. The CDR3 is made up of 17 amino acids. From germline, CDR1 is SGHNT and CDR2 YYREEE (reference sequence). This CDR3 is CASSLLSDSKNPYEQYF. CDR3 nucleotide sequence: TGTGCCAGCAGCCTTCTCTCCGACAGCAAAAATCCGTACGAGCAGTACTTC. Looking up the rest from reference TRBV5-4 and TRBJ2-7 gives the full variable domain: ETGVTQSPTHLIKTRGQQVTLRCSSQSGHNTVSWYQQALGQGPQFIFQYYREEENGRGNFPPRFSGLQFPNYSSELNVNALELDDSALYLCASSLLSDSKNPYEQYFGPGTRLTVT.

The chain uses TRBV28 and TRBJ1-4, with D tentatively TRBD1 (6 bases). Germline CDR1 MDHEN, CDR2 SYDVKM. V shed 2 bases and J shed 7 bases, with 14 bases lying between them. The length of the CDR3 is 15 residues. The CDR3 DNA sequence: TGTGCCAGCAGTTTACGAGGGGGATCAATTGAAAAACTGTTTTTT. This translates into CASSLRGGSIEKLFF.

This chain connects TRBV18 to TRBJ1-2; unclear D gene. Germline V gene data show CDR1 as KGHSH and CDR2 as LQKENI. V lost 1 base and J 3 bases, leaving 9 bases between the germline ends. This CDR3 contains 14 residues. This CDR3 reads CASSPRNGDYGYTF. The CDR3 DNA follows: TGTGCCAGCTCACCACGGAACGGGGACTATGGCTACACCTTC.

The chain carries TRBV5-5 and TRBJ2-3; no firm D call. Germline CDR1 reads SGHKS; CDR2 reads YYEKEE (reference sequence). The CDR3 runs 15 residues. V was pared by 0 bases and J by 1 base, with 9 bases between. CDR3 coding DNA: TGTGCCAGCAGCTTGGGGGCGCAGGGCACAGATACGCAGTATTTT. It is translated as CASSLGAQGTDTQYF.

This chain joins TRBV18 and TRBJ2-7; 7 nucleotides match TRBD1. With 3 bases clipped from V and 2 bases from J, the junction kept 4 bases outside the gene matches. This CDR3 has 14 residues. CDR1 KGHSH and CDR2 LQKENI come from the germline V gene. The CDR3 spells CASSPSTGTYEQYF. CDR3 nucleotide sequence: TGTGCCAGCTCACCGTCGACAGGGACCTACGAGCAGTACTTC.

V usage is TRBV5-4 and J usage is TRBJ1-2; TRBD1 agrees at 8 bases. V was clipped by 0 bases and J by 6 bases; unmatched bases: 4. Germline loops: CDR1 SGHNT, CDR2 YYREEE (reference sequence). CDR3 length equals 14 residues. This CDR3 reads CASSLGAGGDGYTF. In nucleotides, the CDR3 is TGTGCCAGCAGCTTGGGGGCAGGGGGCGATGGCTACACCTTC.

V gene TRBV11-2 combines with J gene TRBJ2-7; 7 bases fit TRBD1. V shed 1 base and J 0 bases; nucleotides not matched to a gene: 3. Germline V gives CDR1 SGHAT, CDR2 FQNNGV. The CDR3 has 15 amino acids. CDR3 in DNA: TGTGCCAGCAGCTTAGGTTGGGACAGCTCCTACGAGCAGTACTTC. Protein sequence: CASSLGWDSSYEQYF.

CDR3 sequence: CASSFRRGNNGYTF. The CDR3 DNA follows: TGTGCCAGCAGCTTCCGACGGGGGAACAATGGCTACACCTTC. The chain joins TRBV7-2 to TRBJ1-2; D may be TRBD1 (5 bases). Germline CDR1 reads SGHTA; CDR2 reads FQGNSA. V lost 3 bases, J lost 6 bases, and 14 bases lay in between. There are 14 residues in the CDR3.

The genes are TRBV4-1 and TRBJ2-2; D gene uncertain. Between the trimmed V and J ends, which lost 0 bases and 8 bases, there was a span of 4 bases. CDR3 length: 12 amino acids. CDR1 is MGHRA, CDR2 YSYEKL, per germline. In DNA form, the CDR3 reads TGCGCCAGCAGCCAAGAGTTAGGGGAGCTGTTTTTT. Its translation is CASSQELGELFF.